What follows describes a single T cell receptor (beta chain). The antigen is undetermined. At the DNA level, this CDR3 is encoded by other sequences in the same sample as well. Only CD45RO-negative cells positively selected for CCR7 counted as naive CD8 cells, so terminally differentiated effector memory CD45RA+ cells were excluded. Investigators spread the genomic DNA of each subset evenly over several immunoSEQ plates. The protocol was immunoSEQ multiplex PCR, while the TCRdb copy is restricted to in-frame clones and leaves out a portion. Seen here are about 2 million clones, approximately 94% observed once, and the top ten hold about 1.1%. This sample is part of a study of shared clonotypes between healthy human individuals. The study's findings and limits: Sample collection involved blood only; tissue repertoires are likely different.

This CDR3 is 14 amino acids long. Germline CDR1 reads MNHEY; CDR2 reads SVGAGI. V shed 4 bases and J shed 2 bases, with 9 bases lying between them. Sequencing input: naive CD8+ T cells sorted from blood. This clonotype was sampled from a young man in good health. This chain uses TRBV6-5 with TRBJ1-5; unclear D gene. The CDR3 protein is CASSFREGNQPQHF. The CDR3 coding sequence is TGTGCCAGCAGTTTTCGGGAAGGCAATCAGCCCCAGCATTTT.